The sequence of this T cell receptor beta chain was determined in a study of CXCR3-negative and CXCR3-positive naive CD8 T cells. UMI-labeled 5' RACE yielded the TRB cDNA libraries. After re-calling the 5' RACE reads, TCRdb lists one entry per CDR3 protein, DNA absent. The sample has around 24,000 distinct CDR3 sequences. Notes on this clonotype: What it binds is not known.

CD45RO-CCR7+CD27+CD95- was the phenotype of naive CD8+ T cells. Germline V CDR1 and CDR2: SGHVS, FQNEAQ. CDR3 length: 14 residues. Regarding the study as a whole: In naive cells, CXCR3-negative and CXCR3-positive subsets had similar TRBV-TRBJ usage; memory cells differed. High diversity, comparable across both naive subsets, contrasted with much lower diversity in memory CD8+ cells.

This clonotype was obtained from a human donor in good health. Some clones in this sample may be carry-over from other donors' samples. The material sequenced was naive CXCR3- CD8+ T cells from blood. Specified subset: CD45RO-CCR7+CD27+CD95- naive CD8+ T cells lacking CXCR3 (TNR3-). The V gene is TRBV7-8, the J gene TRBJ2-7. The CDR3 sequence: CASTNSGLLYEQYF. The entire variable domain, with the rest obtained from reference TRBV7-8 and TRBJ2-7, is as follows: GAGVSQSPRYKVAKRGQDVALRCDPISGHVSLFWYQQALGQGPEFLTYFQNEAQLDKSGLPSDRFFAERPEGSVSTLKIQRTQQEDSAVYLCASTNSGLLYEQYFGPGTRLTVT.